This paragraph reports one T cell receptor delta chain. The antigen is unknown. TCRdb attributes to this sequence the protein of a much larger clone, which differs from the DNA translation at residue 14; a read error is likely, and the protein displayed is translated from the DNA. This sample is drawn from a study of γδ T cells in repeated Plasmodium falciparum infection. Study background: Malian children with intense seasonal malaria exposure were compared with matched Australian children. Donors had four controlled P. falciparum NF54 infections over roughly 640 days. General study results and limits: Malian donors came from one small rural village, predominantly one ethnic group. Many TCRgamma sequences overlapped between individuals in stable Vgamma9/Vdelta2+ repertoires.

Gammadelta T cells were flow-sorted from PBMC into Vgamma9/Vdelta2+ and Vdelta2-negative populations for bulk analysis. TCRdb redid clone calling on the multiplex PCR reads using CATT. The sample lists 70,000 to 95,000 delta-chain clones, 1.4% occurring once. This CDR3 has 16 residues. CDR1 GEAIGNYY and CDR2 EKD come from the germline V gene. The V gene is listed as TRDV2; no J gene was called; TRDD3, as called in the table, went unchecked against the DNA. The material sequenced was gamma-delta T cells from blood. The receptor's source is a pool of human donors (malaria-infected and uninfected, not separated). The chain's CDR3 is CACDTVGDTPTDKPIF. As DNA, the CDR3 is TGTGCCTGTGACACCGTGGGGGATACCCCCACCGATAAACCCATCTTT.